This TCR beta chain was captured in a study of T cells in Graves' hyperthyroidism and ophthalmopathy. Deletions cut 9 bases from V and 2 bases from J, with 18 bases between. The CDR3 has 16 amino acids. The germline CDR1 and CDR2 sequences are KGHDR and SFDVKD. Diagnostic assessment was based on clinical symptoms, serum thyroxine and TRAb, thyroid ultrasound and orbital computed tomography. The study's findings and limits: Ophthalmopathy prediction by the model preceded onset by a median approximately six months.

Amplified TCR beta CDR3 regions came from RNA transcripts. Researchers ran a first-round RT-PCR on the TCR CDR3 using the HTBI primer set. TCRdb re-called the multiplex PCR reads with MiXCR, one entry per CDR3 protein. The data show about 510,000 distinct CDR3 sequences, approximately 49% seen once. Note on this clonotype: What it binds is unknown.

This sequence joins TRBV24-1 and TRBJ2-2; D is unresolved. This TCR came from an adult woman with Graves' disease, either hyperthyroidism or ophthalmopathy (not recorded which). Sequencing input: peripheral blood or thyroid tissue (not recorded which). CDR3 amino acids: CATQSIADPNTGELFF. The CDR3 coding sequence is TGTGCCACCCAAAGTATCGCAGACCCTAACACCGGGGAGCTGTTTTTT.